A selection of T cell receptor beta chains follows, all from one sample in a study of blood T cells in healthy people across ages. TCRdb passed the 5' RACE reads through MiXCR, listing each CDR3 protein once. The sample contains about 650,000 distinct CDR3 sequences, about 34% of which appear only once. The material sequenced was blood. Receptor source: a woman older than 75 in good health. Each CDR3 is given without its conserved first and last residue.

V gene: TRBV6-2/TRBV6-3
CDR3 protein: ASSYASWVEQF

V gene: TRBV12-3/TRBV12-4
CDR3 protein: ASSSYRYNEQF

V gene: TRBV24-1
CDR3 protein: ATSDSWTGELF

V gene: TRBV2
CDR3 protein: ASSSGTLGYDEQF

V gene: TRBV20-1
CDR3 protein: SASPGNSGANVLT

V gene: TRBV5-1
CDR3 protein: ASKRQATGFGEKLF

V gene: TRBV4-3
CDR3 protein: ASSQDRGARGYT

V gene: TRBV3-1
CDR3 protein: ASSPAGSSPAYEQY

V gene: TRBV21-1
CDR3 protein: ASSTRTGGLQPQH

V gene: TRBV6-6
CDR3 protein: ASSINTEAF

V gene: TRBV20-1
CDR3 protein: SATTGFTTEAF

V gene: TRBV20-1
CDR3 protein: SASPALSSYEQY

V gene: TRBV20-1
CDR3 protein: SARDPSDNSPLH

V gene: TRBV7-2
CDR3 protein: ASSSRQSNTGELF

V gene: TRBV6-2/TRBV6-3
CDR3 protein: ASSSFLAGGQDTQY

V gene: TRBV25-1
CDR3 protein: ASSECNSAGQKWGLVSNQPQH

V gene: TRBV24-1
CDR3 protein: ATSDYGQGGTGELF

V gene: TRBV7-8
CDR3 protein: ASSLGHRGLNEKLF

V gene: TRBV28
CDR3 protein: ASSFLDRRRPQH

V gene: TRBV28
CDR3 protein: ASSLEMGALNEQF

V gene: TRBV7-2
CDR3 protein: ASSLGVPGRGGYEQY

V gene: TRBV9
CDR3 protein: ASSPGTDSTDTQY

V gene: TRBV20-1
CDR3 protein: SARDQGQGGEKLF

V gene: TRBV12-3/TRBV12-4
CDR3 protein: ASSPGTVSTDTQY

V gene: TRBV9
CDR3 protein: ASSIRPIINTGELF

V gene: TRBV11-1
CDR3 protein: ASSLSANVNYGYT

V gene: TRBV29-1
CDR3 protein: SGGQNTGELF

V gene: TRBV12-3/TRBV12-4
CDR3 protein: ASSLPPDEQF

V gene: TRBV7-2
CDR3 protein: ASSLALETGSGYT

V gene: TRBV9
CDR3 protein: ASSAAPRGNTIY

V gene: TRBV7-3
CDR3 protein: ASSLGGGFCNEQF

V gene: TRBV9
CDR3 protein: ASSELQGSSEKLF

V gene: TRBV12-3/TRBV12-4
CDR3 protein: ASSLRSGRQPQH

V gene: TRBV6-2/TRBV6-3
CDR3 protein: ASRKPASSYNEQY

V gene: TRBV5-1
CDR3 protein: ASSFSEGTQY